Following are 10 T cell receptor beta chains from one sample sequenced in a study of blood T cell repertoires in COVID-19 (dated by TCRdb to the early 2020s). Libraries were prepared through the immunoSEQ multiplex PCR assay. TCRdb obtained this table from immuneACCESS and retained in-frame rearrangements with V and J assigned. These tables miss some clones; where compared with another copy, unresolved V genes account for less than half of the shortfall, and the remainder is unexplained. The sample yields 150,000 to 200,000 clones; 80% to 90% were counted once. 2.1% of the sample is taken by the ten largest. What was sequenced was peripheral blood. The receptors derive from a man between 70 and 80 years old with active or convalescent COVID-19.

The rearrangement links TRBV6-5 to TRBJ1-6; D is unclear. The V and J ends lost 0 bases and 7 bases respectively, with 7 bases between them. The CDR3 sequence is 14 residues long. Germline CDR1 and CDR2: MNHEY and SVGAGI. Here the CDR3 reads CASSYSTTNSPLHF. In DNA, the CDR3 is TGTGCCAGCAGTTACTCGACGACAAATTCACCCCTCCACTTT.

The V call is TRBV7-9, the J call TRBJ1-5; possible D gene TRBD1, 5 bases. The CDR3 contains 16 residues. Trimming left V 1 base short and J 6 bases short, with 16 bases between. CDR1 SEHNR and CDR2 FQNEAQ come from the germline V gene (reference sequence). CDR3 DNA: TGTGCCAGCAGCTTAGATCTACCGGGGGGTCGTCAGCCCCAGCATTTT. Protein sequence: CASSLDLPGGRQPQHF.

The chain recombines TRBV24-1 with TRBJ2-2; 8 bases line up with TRBD2. The CDR3 is made up of 16 amino acids. Germline-derived CDR1 and CDR2 are KGHDR and SFDVKD. V was clipped by 5 bases and J by 5 bases; unmatched bases: 9. The CDR3 DNA reads as TGTGCCACCAGTGCGCCGGGACTAGGAAAGACCGGGGAGCTGTTTTTT. Amino acids: CATSAPGLGKTGELFF.

This clone was detected once. This sequence joins TRBV11-2 and TRBJ2-7, with 11 nucleotides matching TRBD1. J was trimmed by 3 bases and V by 5 bases; bases with no gene match: 3. CDR3 length: 14 residues. Germline V gene lookup returns CDR1 SGHAT and CDR2 FQNNGV. CDR3: CASSRGTGGYEQYF. As DNA, the CDR3 is TGTGCCAGCAGCCGGGGGACAGGGGGCTACGAGCAGTACTTC.

The chain couples TRBV7-8 to TRBJ1-5; TRBD1 aligns across 7 bases. From germline, CDR1 is SGHVS and CDR2 FQNEAQ. The V gene end was trimmed by 0 bases and the J gene end by 0 bases; junction bases not matched to a gene: 11. The CDR3 is 19 amino acids. The CDR3 sequence: CASSLAMRQGSNSNQPQHF. In DNA, the CDR3 is TGTGCCAGCAGCTTAGCGATGAGACAGGGAAGTAATAGCAATCAGCCCCAGCATTTT.

The genes are TRBV6-5 and TRBJ2-2, with 7 bases aligning to TRBD2. The CDR3 is 14 amino acids. Per germline, CDR1 MNHEY and CDR2 SVGAGI. V was clipped by 5 bases and J by 5 bases; unmatched bases: 5. In DNA, the CDR3 is TGTGCCAGCAGTCCCCTAGCGGAGACCGGGGAGCTGTTTTTT. Its translation: CASSPLAETGELFF.

The chain links TRBV27 to TRBJ2-3; D may be TRBD1 (6 bases). Trimming removed 1 base at V and 5 bases at J, with 16 bases between. Germline values: CDR1 MNHEY, CDR2 SMNVEV (reference sequence). The CDR3 runs to 16 residues. The CDR3 bases are TGTGCCAGCAGTTTATGGGGCAGGGGCCCCGGAGATACGCAGTATTTT. Its protein is CASSLWGRGPGDTQYF.

The chain links TRBV6-5 to TRBJ1-2, with a weak D call TRBD1 (5 bases). The CDR3 has 15 residues. Germline V gene lookup returns CDR1 MNHEY and CDR2 SVGAGI. Trimming removed 4 bases at V and 6 bases at J, with 18 bases between. CDR3 protein: CASSSTPDGGDGYTF. The DNA for the CDR3 is TGTGCCAGCAGTTCTACCCCGGACGGAGGGGATGGCTACACCTTC.

This clone is a singleton in its sample. The V call is TRBV5-4, the J call TRBJ2-3; TRBD1 matches at 11 bases. V lost 4 bases and J lost 6; bases outside the gene matches: 7. Per germline, CDR1 SGHNT and CDR2 YYREEE (reference sequence). CDR3 size: 15 residues. Written as DNA, the CDR3 is TGTGCCAGCAGCCCCCGGACAGGGGGCATGGATACGCAGTATTTT. Translation: CASSPRTGGMDTQYF.

The chain carries TRBV7-9 and TRBJ2-7, with 7 bases aligning to TRBD1. This CDR3 is built from 15 residues. J lost 2 bases, V lost 2 bases, and 6 bases had no gene match. The germline gives CDR1 SEHNR, CDR2 FQNEAQ (reference sequence). In DNA, the CDR3 is TGTGCCAGCAGCTTAAGCCCCGGACAGGCCTACGAGCAGTACTTC. Residues: CASSLSPGQAYEQYF.